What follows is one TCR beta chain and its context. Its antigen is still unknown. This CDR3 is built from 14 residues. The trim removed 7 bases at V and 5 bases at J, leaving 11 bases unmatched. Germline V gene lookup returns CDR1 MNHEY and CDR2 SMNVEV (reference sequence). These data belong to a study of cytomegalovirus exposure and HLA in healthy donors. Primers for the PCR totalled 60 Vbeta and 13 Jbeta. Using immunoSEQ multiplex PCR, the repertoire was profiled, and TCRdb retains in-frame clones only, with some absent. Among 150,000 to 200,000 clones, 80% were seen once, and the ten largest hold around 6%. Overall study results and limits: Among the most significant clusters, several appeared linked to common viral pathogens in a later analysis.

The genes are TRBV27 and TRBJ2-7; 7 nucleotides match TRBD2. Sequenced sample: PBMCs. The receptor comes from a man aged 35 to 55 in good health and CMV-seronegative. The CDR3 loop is CASTMGGEVNEQYF. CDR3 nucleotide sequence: TGTGCCAGCACTATGGGAGGGGAAGTTAACGAGCAGTACTTC.